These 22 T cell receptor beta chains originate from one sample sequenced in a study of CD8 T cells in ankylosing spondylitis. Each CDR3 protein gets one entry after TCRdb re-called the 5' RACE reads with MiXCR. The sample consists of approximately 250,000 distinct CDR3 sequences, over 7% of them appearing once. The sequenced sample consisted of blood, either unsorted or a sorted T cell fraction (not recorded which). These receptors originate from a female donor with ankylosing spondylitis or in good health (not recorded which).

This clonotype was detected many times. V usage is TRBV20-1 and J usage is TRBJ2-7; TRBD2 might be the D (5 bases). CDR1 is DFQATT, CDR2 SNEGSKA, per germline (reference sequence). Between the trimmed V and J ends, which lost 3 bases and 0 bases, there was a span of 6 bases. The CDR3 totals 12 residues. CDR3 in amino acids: CSASGNSYEQYF. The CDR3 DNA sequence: TGCAGTGCTAGCGGGAACTCCTACGAGCAGTACTTC.

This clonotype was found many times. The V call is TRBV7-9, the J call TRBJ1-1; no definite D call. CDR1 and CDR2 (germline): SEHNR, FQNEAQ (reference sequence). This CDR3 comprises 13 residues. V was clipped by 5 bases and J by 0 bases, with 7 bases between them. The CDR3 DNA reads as TGTGCCAGCAGCGCAGAGCTGAACACTGAAGCTTTCTTT. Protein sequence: CASSAELNTEAFF.

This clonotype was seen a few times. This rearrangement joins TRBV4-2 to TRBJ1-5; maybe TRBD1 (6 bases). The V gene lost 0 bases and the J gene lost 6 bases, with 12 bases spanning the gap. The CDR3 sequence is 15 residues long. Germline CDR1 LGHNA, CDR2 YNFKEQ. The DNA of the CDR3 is TGTGCCAGCAGCCAAGAAGGGGGATTGGGTCAGCCCCAGCATTTT. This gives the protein CASSQEGGLGQPQHF.

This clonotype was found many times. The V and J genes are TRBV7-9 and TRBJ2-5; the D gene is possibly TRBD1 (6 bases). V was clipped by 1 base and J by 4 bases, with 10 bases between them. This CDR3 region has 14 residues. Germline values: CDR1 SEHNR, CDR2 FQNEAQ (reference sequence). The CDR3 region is CASSLGTATETQYF. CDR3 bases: TGTGCCAGCAGCTTAGGGACAGCCACAGAGACCCAGTACTTC.

CDR3 region: CASSPGTYGYTF. DNA for the CDR3: TGTGCCAGCAGCCCCGGGACCTATGGCTACACCTTC. This chain uses TRBV7-2 with TRBJ1-2, with D possibly matching TRBD1 (5 bases). CDR1 and CDR2 (germline): SGHTA, FQGNSA. The CDR3 sequence is 12 residues long. The V end was cut by 5 bases, the J end by 4 bases, with 8 bases between.

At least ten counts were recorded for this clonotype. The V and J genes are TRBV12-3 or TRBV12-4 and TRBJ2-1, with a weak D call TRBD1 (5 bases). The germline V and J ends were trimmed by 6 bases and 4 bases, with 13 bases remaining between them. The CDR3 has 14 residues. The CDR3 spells CASRSRVVYNEQFF. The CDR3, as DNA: TGTGCCAGCAGGTCCAGGGTGGTATACAATGAGCAGTTCTTC.

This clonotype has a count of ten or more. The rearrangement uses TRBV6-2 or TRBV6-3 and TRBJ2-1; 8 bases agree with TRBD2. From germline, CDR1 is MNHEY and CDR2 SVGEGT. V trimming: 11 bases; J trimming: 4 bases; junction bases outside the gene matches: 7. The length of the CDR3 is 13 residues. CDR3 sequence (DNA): TGTGCCGTGCAGCGGGGGTCATACAATGAGCAGTTCTTC. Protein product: CAVQRGSYNEQFF.

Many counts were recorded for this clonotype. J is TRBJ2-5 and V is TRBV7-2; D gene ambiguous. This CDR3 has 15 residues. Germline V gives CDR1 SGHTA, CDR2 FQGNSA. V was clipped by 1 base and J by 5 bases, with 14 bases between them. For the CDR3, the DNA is TGTGCCAGCAGCTTAGTGGTTCCCTCTTGGGAGACCCAGTACTTC. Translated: CASSLVVPSWETQYF.

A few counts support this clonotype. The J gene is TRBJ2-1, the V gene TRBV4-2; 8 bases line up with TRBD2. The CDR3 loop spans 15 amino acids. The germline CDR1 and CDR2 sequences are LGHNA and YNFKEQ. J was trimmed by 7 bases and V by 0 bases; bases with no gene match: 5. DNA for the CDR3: TGTGCCAGCAGCCAAGATGGACTAGCCGGAAATGAGCAGTTCTTC. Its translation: CASSQDGLAGNEQFF.

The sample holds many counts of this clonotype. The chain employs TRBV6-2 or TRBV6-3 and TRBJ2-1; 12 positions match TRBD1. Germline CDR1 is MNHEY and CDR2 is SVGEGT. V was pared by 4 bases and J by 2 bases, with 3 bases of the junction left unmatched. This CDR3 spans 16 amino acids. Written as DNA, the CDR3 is TGTGCCAGCAGTTTCCGGGACAGGGGGCCCTACAATGAGCAGTTCTTC. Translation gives CASSFRDRGPYNEQFF.

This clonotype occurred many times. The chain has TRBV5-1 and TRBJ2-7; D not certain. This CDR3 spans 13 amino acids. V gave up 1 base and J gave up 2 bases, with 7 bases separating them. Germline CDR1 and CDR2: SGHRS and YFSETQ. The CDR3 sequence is CASSLKIPYEQYF. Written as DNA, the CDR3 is TGCGCCAGCAGCTTGAAGATACCCTACGAGCAGTACTTC.

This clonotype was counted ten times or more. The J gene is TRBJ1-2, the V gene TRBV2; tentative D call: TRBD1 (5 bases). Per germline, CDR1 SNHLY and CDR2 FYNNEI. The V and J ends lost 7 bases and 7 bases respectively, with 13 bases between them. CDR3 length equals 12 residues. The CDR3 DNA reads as TGTGCCAGCAACCCAGATGGGGCTGGCTACACCTTC. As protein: CASNPDGAGYTF.

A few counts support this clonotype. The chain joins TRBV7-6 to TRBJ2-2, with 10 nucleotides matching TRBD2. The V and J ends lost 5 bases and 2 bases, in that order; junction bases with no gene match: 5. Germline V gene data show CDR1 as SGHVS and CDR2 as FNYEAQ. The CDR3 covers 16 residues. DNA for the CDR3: TGTGCCAGCAGCCCCCGACTAGCGGGTAACACCGGGGAGCTGTTTTTT. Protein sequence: CASSPRLAGNTGELFF.

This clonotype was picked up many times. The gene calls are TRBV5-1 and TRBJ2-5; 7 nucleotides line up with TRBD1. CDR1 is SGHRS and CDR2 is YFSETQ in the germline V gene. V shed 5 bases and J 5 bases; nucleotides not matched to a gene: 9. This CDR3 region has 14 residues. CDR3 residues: CASSDPRQGETQYF. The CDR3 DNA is TGCGCCAGCAGTGACCCTCGACAGGGTGAGACCCAGTACTTC.

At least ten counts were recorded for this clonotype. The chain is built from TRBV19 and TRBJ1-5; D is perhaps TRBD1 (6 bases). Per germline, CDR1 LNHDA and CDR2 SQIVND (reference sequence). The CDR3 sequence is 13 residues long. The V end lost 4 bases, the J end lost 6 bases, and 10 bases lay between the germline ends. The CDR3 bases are TGTGCCAGTAGTACGCTCAGGGGTCAGCCCCAGCATTTT. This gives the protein CASSTLRGQPQHF.

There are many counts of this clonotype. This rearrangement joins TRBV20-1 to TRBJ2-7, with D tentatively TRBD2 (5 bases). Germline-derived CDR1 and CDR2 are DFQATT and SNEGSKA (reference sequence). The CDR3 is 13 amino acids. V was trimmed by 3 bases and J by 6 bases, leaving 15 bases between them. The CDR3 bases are TGCAGTGCTAGTGAACTAGTAGGCGTCGAGCAGTACTTC. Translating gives CSASELVGVEQYF.

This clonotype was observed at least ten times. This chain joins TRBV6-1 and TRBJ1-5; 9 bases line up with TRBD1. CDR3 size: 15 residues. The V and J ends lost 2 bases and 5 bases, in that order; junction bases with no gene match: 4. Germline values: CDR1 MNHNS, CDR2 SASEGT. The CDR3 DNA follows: TGTGCCAGCAGTGAATCCGGGACAGGGTATCAGCCCCAGCATTTT. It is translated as CASSESGTGYQPQHF.

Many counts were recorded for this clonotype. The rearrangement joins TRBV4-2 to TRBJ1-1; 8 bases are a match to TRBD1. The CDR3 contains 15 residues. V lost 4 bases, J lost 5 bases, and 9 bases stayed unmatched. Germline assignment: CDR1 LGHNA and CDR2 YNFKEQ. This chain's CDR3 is CASSLYPTGGTEAFF. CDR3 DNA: TGTGCCAGCAGCCTATACCCAACAGGGGGAACTGAAGCTTTCTTT.

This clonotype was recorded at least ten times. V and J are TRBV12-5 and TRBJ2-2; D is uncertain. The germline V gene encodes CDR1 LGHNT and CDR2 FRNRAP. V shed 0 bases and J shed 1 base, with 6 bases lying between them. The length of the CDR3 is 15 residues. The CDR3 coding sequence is TGTGCTAGTGGTTTGGTGGCCCTGAACACCGGGGAGCTGTTTTTT. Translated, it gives CASGLVALNTGELFF.

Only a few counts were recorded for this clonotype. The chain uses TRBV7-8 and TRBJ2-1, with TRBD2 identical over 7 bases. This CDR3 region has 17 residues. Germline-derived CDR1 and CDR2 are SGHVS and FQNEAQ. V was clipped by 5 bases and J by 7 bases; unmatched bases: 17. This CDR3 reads CASSRGPSGIAKNEQFF. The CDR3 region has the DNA TGTGCCAGCAGCCGAGGTCCAAGCGGGATCGCGAAGAATGAGCAGTTCTTC.

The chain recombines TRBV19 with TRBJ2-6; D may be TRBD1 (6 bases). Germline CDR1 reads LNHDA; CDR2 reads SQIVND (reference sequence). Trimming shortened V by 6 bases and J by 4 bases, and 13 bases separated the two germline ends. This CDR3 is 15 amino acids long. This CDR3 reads CASSLTGTGANVLTF. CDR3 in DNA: TGTGCCAGTAGCTTAACAGGGACCGGGGCCAACGTCCTGACTTTC.

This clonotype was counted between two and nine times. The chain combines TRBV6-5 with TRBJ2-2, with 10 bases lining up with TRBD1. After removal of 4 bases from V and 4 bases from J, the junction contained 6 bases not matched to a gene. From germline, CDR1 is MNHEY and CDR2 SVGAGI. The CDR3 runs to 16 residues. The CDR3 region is CASSSDRGRVTGELFF. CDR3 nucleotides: TGTGCCAGCAGTTCCGACAGGGGGCGGGTCACCGGGGAGCTGTTTTTT.